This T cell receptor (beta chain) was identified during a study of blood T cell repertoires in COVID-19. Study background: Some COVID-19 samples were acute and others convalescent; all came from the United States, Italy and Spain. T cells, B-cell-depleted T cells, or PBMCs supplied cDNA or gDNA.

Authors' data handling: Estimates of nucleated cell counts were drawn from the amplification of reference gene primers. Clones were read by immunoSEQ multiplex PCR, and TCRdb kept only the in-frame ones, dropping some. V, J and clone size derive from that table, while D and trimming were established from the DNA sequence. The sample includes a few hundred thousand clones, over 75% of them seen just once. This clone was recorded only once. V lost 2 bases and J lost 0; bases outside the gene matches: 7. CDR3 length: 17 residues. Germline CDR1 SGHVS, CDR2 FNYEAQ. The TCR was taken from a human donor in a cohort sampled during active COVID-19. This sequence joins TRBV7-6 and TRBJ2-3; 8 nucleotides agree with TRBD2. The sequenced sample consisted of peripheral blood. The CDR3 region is CASSLSAGGQSTDTQYF. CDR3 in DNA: TGTGCCAGCAGCTTAAGTGCGGGAGGTCAAAGCACAGATACGCAGTATTTT.